This TCR beta chain was sequenced for a study of vaccination effects on CD4 cells after COVID-19. Turning to the study itself: Two-dose BNT162b2 or mRNA-1273 vaccination was given to participants.

Trimming took off 3 bases at V and 0 bases at J, with 15 bases between the two ends. This CDR3 spans 15 amino acids. Germline CDR1 reads DFQATT; CDR2 reads SNEGSKA (reference sequence). Turning to this clone: As yet, its antigen is unknown.

Profiled with immunoSEQ multiplex PCR; TCRdb holds only in-frame clones, not every one. The table has about 41,000 clones, around 68% seen once. Pools of viral peptides were used by the ViraFEST assay to expand antigen-specific CD4+ T cells ahead of sequencing. It was after roughly ten days of culture that CD4+ T cells were isolated. People in the vaccine group had not been infected with SARS-CoV-2 before, and their nucleocapsid antibodies were negative. Sequences were derived from CD4+ T cells from PBMCs cultured with HCoV-OC43 spike peptides, sampled before COVID-19 vaccination. Stated subset: HCoV-OC43 spike overlapping peptide pool stimulation. The TCR sequence derives from a human donor who received a COVID-19 vaccine. V gene TRBV20-1 combines with J gene TRBJ2-7, with D tentatively TRBD2 (5 bases). CDR3 protein: CSASIYGVSSYEQYF. CDR3 DNA sequence: TGCAGTGCTAGTATATACGGGGTGAGCTCCTACGAGCAGTACTTC.